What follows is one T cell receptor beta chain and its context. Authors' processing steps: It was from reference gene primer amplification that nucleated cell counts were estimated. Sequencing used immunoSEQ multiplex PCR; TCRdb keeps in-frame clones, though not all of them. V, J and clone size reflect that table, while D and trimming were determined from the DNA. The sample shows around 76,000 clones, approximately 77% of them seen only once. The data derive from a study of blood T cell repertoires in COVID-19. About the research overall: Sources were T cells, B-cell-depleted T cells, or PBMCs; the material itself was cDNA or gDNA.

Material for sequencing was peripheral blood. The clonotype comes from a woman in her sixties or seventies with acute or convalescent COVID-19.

For the CDR3, the DNA is TGTGCTTCGGGACAATCGACGTACAATGAGCAGTTCTTC. Protein product: CASGQSTYNEQFF. This sequence joins TRBV19 and TRBJ2-1; the D gene is possibly TRBD1 (6 bases). The CDR3 runs 13 residues. From germline, CDR1 is LNHDA and CDR2 SQIVND (reference sequence). Full variable domain (remainder filled in from reference TRBV19 and TRBJ2-1): DGGITQSPKYLFRKEGQNVTLSCEQNLNHDAMYWYRQDPGQGLRLIYYSQIVNDFQKGDIAEGYSVSREKKESFPLTVTSAQKNPTAFYLCASGQSTYNEQFFGPGTRLTVL.